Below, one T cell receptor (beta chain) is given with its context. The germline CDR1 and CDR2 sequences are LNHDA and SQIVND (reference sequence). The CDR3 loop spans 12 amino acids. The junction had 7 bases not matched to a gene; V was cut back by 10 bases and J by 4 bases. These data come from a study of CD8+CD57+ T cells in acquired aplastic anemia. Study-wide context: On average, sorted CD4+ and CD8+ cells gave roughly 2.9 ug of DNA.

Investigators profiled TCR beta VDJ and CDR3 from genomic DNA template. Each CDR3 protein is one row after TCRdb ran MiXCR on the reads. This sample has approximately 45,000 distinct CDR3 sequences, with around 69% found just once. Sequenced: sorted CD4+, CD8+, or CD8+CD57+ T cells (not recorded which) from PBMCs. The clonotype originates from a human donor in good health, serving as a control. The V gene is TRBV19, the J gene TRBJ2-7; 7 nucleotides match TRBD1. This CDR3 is CATSDRRYEQYF. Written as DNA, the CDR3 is TGTGCCACTTCGGACAGGCGGTACGAGCAGTACTTC.